Below are 13 T cell receptor beta chains sequenced from a single sample in a study of blood T cell repertoires in COVID-19. Profiled with immunoSEQ multiplex PCR; TCRdb holds only in-frame clones, not every one. Among about 180,000 clones listed, about 80% were seen once. Sequenced input: PBMCs or T cells enriched from blood (not recorded which). The receptors shown here come from a man aged 55 to 70 who had been exposed to COVID-19.

This clone turned up a few times. The V gene is TRBV5-6, the J gene TRBJ1-2; D might be TRBD1 (5 bases). The CDR3 loop spans 15 amino acids. The V and J ends lost 4 bases and 4 bases respectively, with 17 bases between them. The germline gives CDR1 SGHDT, CDR2 YYEEEE. CDR3 protein: CASSPRGPGGYGYTF. DNA for the CDR3: TGTGCCAGCAGCCCCCGAGGTCCGGGGGGCTATGGCTACACCTTC. The full variable domain, rest sourced from reference TRBV5-6 and TRBJ1-2, is DAGVTQSPTHLIKTRGQQVTLRCSPKSGHDTVSWYQQALGQGPQFIFQYYEEEERQRGNFPDRFSGHQFPNYSSELNVNALLLGDSALYLCASSPRGPGGYGYTFGSGTRLTVV.

The chain combines TRBV5-1 with TRBJ2-5; 8 nucleotides align to TRBD1. After removal of 4 bases from V and 0 bases from J, the junction contained 8 bases not matched to a gene. Germline CDR1 and CDR2: SGHRS and YFSETQ. The CDR3 totals 16 residues. The CDR3 sequence is CASSTGGQGYQETQYF. The CDR3 DNA sequence: TGCGCCAGCAGCACCGGCGGACAGGGCTACCAAGAGACCCAGTACTTC.

This clone was detected a few times. This chain uses TRBV12-5 with TRBJ2-2; 9 bases are a match to TRBD1. This CDR3 spans 15 amino acids. Looked up from germline, CDR1 is LGHNT and CDR2 is FRNRAP. V was clipped by 2 bases and J by 5 bases; unmatched bases: 3. CDR3 bases: TGTGCTAGTGGTTTGTGGACAGGGGAGACCGGGGAGCTGTTTTTT. It is translated as CASGLWTGETGELFF.

The J gene is TRBJ1-5, the V gene TRBV7-9; D gene ambiguous. The CDR3 contains 12 residues. Per the germline V gene, CDR1 is SEHNR and CDR2 is FQNEAQ (reference sequence). V lost 3 bases, J lost 4 bases, and 4 bases lay in between. For the CDR3, the DNA is TGTGCCAGCAGCTTCTCGAATCAGCCCCAGCATTTT. Translation gives CASSFSNQPQHF.

The chain has TRBV5-4 and TRBJ2-6, with TRBD2 matching over 10 bases. The germline V gene encodes CDR1 SGHNT and CDR2 YYREEE (reference sequence). The CDR3 extends over 18 amino acids. The V gene end was trimmed by 4 bases and the J gene end by 0 bases; junction bases not matched to a gene: 7. The CDR3 sequence is CASSHGLAEGSGANVLTF. The CDR3 coding sequence is TGTGCCAGCAGCCACGGACTAGCGGAGGGCTCTGGGGCCAACGTCCTGACTTTC.

The chain has TRBV5-6 and TRBJ2-7, with TRBD2 matching 15 bases. This CDR3 is 19 amino acids long. With 4 bases clipped from V and 5 bases from J, the junction kept 16 bases outside the gene matches. The germline CDR1 and CDR2 sequences are SGHDT and YYEEEE. This CDR3 is CASSPPGLAGGAAGHEQYF. CDR3 DNA: TGTGCCAGCAGCCCACCGGGACTAGCGGGGGGCGCGGCTGGCCACGAGCAGTACTTC.

The V call is TRBV7-8, the J call TRBJ2-3; 8 bases are shared with TRBD2. The CDR3 has 16 amino acids. From germline, CDR1 is SGHVS and CDR2 FQNEAQ. V shed 5 bases, J shed 5 bases, and the junction held 12 bases outside the gene matches. The CDR3 sequence is CASSLGLAGGLDTQYF. The CDR3 bases are TGTGCCAGCAGCCTCGGACTGGCGGGAGGATTAGATACGCAGTATTTT.

The chain carries TRBV11-3 and TRBJ1-1, with no clear D. The CDR3 consists of 11 residues. V was pared by 1 base and J by 11 bases, with 8 bases between. Germline CDR1 reads SGHNT; CDR2 reads YENEEA. The CDR3 sequence is CASSLGVRAFF. DNA for the CDR3: TGTGCCAGCAGCTTAGGGGTGCGGGCTTTCTTT.

V and J are TRBV12-3 or TRBV12-4 and TRBJ2-3; no clear D. The CDR3 has 12 residues. V lost 3 bases and J 9 bases, leaving 10 bases between the germline ends. DNA of the CDR3: TGTGCCAGCAGTTTTTCGCTCCGGACGCAGTATTTT. Protein product: CASSFSLRTQYF.

This chain uses TRBV12-5 with TRBJ2-1; 13 bases are a match to TRBD2. J lost 5 bases, V lost 6 bases, and 4 bases had no gene match. This CDR3 spans 15 amino acids. Germline CDR1 reads LGHNT; CDR2 reads FRNRAP. The CDR3 nucleotides are TGTGCTAGTGGGAGACTAGCGGGAGGTGACAATGAGCAGTTCTTC. It specifies CASGRLAGGDNEQFF.

The rearrangement joins TRBV24-1 to TRBJ1-1, with D uncertain. The CDR3 sequence is 13 residues long. Germline-derived CDR1 and CDR2 are KGHDR and SFDVKD. Deletions cut 4 bases from V and 0 bases from J, with 5 bases between. The CDR3 sequence: CATSDILNTEAFF. In DNA form, the CDR3 reads TGTGCCACCAGTGACATTTTGAACACTGAAGCTTTCTTT.

J is TRBJ1-5 and V is TRBV27; D gene unclear. Germline CDR1 reads MNHEY; CDR2 reads SMNVEV (reference sequence). V lost 6 bases to trimming and J lost 0 bases, with 12 bases between them. The CDR3 runs 15 residues. Written as DNA, the CDR3 is TGTGCCAGCAGCGAAGGGAGGAATAGCAATCAGCCCCAGCATTTT. Translation: CASSEGRNSNQPQHF.

The V and J genes are TRBV6-6 and TRBJ2-7; TRBD1 matches 7 bases. The V and J ends lost 2 bases and 2 bases, in that order; junction bases with no gene match: 3. The CDR3 is made up of 14 amino acids. Germline CDR1 reads MNHNY; CDR2 reads SVGAGI (reference sequence). CDR3 nucleotides: TGTGCCAGCAGTTACATGACAGGGACCTACGAGCAGTACTTC. Its translation is CASSYMTGTYEQYF.